One sample yielded the 27 T cell receptor beta chains listed below, sequenced in a study of cytomegalovirus exposure and HLA in healthy donors (dated by TCRdb to about 2017). The library was produced with the immunoSEQ multiplex PCR assay. The multiplex PCR relied on a mix of 60 forward primers for TCR Vbeta segments and 13 reverse primers for TCR Jbeta segments. TCRdb provides this immuneACCESS table in a form limited to in-frame rearrangements. Some clones are lacking; in checked studies, under half of them reflect an unresolved V gene, and why the rest are absent is not known. The sample profile shows about 160,000 clones; more than 65% of them were found once. Around 6% of the sample is held by the ten biggest clonotypes. Sequencing input: PBMCs. These receptor sequences come from a man over 45 in good health and CMV-seropositive.

The rearrangement links TRBV4-1 to TRBJ1-6; TRBD1 matches 8 bases. V shed 0 bases, J shed 8 bases, and the junction held 6 bases outside the gene matches. In germline, CDR1 is MGHRA, CDR2 YSYEKL. This CDR3 is built from 16 residues. The CDR3 region is CASSQDWSGGYSPLHF. For the CDR3, the DNA is TGCGCCAGCAGCCAAGATTGGTCAGGGGGCTATTCACCCCTCCACTTT.

The chain links TRBV10-3 to TRBJ2-3, with D possibly matching TRBD2 (7 bases). Germline CDR1 and CDR2: ENHRY and SYGVKD. CDR3 length equals 14 residues. V was shortened by 7 bases and J by 3 bases, with 14 bases between the two germline ends. In nucleotides, the CDR3 is TGTGCCATCAAAAAACAGGGAGGGACAGATACGCAGTATTTT. This sequence encodes CAIKKQGGTDTQYF.

The chain uses TRBV16 and TRBJ1-5; D ambiguous. Germline V lookup: CDR1 KGHSY, CDR2 FQNENV. The V end lost 2 bases, the J end lost 2 bases, and 10 bases lay between the germline ends. There are 15 residues in the CDR3. The CDR3 DNA is TGTGCCAGCAGCCAAGGGAGGCGCGGCAATCAGCCCCAGCATTTT. It translates to CASSQGRRGNQPQHF.

This clone was picked up a small number of times. The chain joins TRBV6-1 to TRBJ1-5, with D uncertain. Per germline, CDR1 MNHNS and CDR2 SASEGT. This CDR3 spans 15 amino acids. V lost 4 bases to trimming and J lost 1 base, with 11 bases between them. The CDR3 spells CASSAQHLSNQPQHF. CDR3 sequence (DNA): TGTGCCAGCAGTGCACAACACCTGAGCAATCAGCCCCAGCATTTT.

The chain recombines TRBV2 with TRBJ1-1; D perhaps matches TRBD1 (6 bases). The CDR3 totals 17 residues. Germline V CDR1 and CDR2: SNHLY, FYNNEI. V was pared by 10 bases and J by 1 base, with 25 bases between. The CDR3 DNA reads as TGTGCCAAACGAATAGGGGGGGAGGAAACGGGGAACACTGAAGCTTTCTTT. It specifies CAKRIGGEETGNTEAFF.

This chain uses TRBV5-6 with TRBJ1-1; D remains unclear. The CDR3 runs 16 residues. CDR1 and CDR2 (germline): SGHDT, YYEEEE. Trimming took off 2 bases at V and 1 base at J, with 15 bases between the two ends. The CDR3 reads CASSFVPPGGNTEAFF. DNA for the CDR3: TGTGCCAGCAGCTTTGTTCCCCCCGGTGGGAACACTGAAGCTTTCTTT.

The rearrangement uses TRBV28 and TRBJ2-1; D may be TRBD2 (5 bases). Germline loops: CDR1 MDHEN, CDR2 SYDVKM. Trimming removed 5 bases at V and 0 bases at J, with 23 bases between. The CDR3 sequence is 19 residues long. Here the CDR3 reads CASSLISAETLSSYNEQFF. The CDR3 DNA is TGTGCCAGCAGTCTCATTAGCGCAGAGACCCTGAGCTCCTACAATGAGCAGTTCTTC. Filled out from reference TRBV28 and TRBJ2-1, the complete variable domain reads DVKVTQSSRYLVKRTGEKVFLECVQDMDHENMFWYRQDPGLGLRLIYFSYDVKMKEKGDIPEGYSVSREKKERFSLILESASTNQTSMYLCASSLISAETLSSYNEQFFGPGTRLTVL.

This chain uses TRBV2 with TRBJ1-5; no clear D gene. CDR1 is SNHLY and CDR2 is FYNNEI in the germline V gene. The CDR3 runs to 15 residues. The V gene lost 4 bases and the J gene lost 6 bases, with 16 bases spanning the gap. The CDR3 DNA reads as TGTGCCAGCAGTGGTTCAGGTCAGGTCTCTCAGCCCCAGCATTTT. As protein: CASSGSGQVSQPQHF.

This clone was observed a handful of times. This chain joins TRBV7-8 and TRBJ2-1; D perhaps matches TRBD2 (5 bases). Germline CDR1 SGHVS, CDR2 FQNEAQ. The germline V and J ends were trimmed by 1 base and 8 bases, with 12 bases remaining between them. The CDR3 contains 14 residues. This CDR3 reads CASSLGSSHDEQFF. The CDR3 nucleotides read TGTGCCAGCAGCTTAGGGTCTAGCCACGATGAGCAGTTCTTC. The full variable domain, its missing parts supplied by reference TRBV7-8 and TRBJ2-1, is GAGVSQSPRYKVAKRGQDVALRCDPISGHVSLFWYQQALGQGPEFLTYFQNEAQLDKSGLPSDRFFAERPEGSVSTLKIQRTQQEDSAVYLCASSLGSSHDEQFFGPGTRLTVL.

This clone showed up just once. The rearrangement uses TRBV19 and TRBJ1-4, with D tentatively TRBD1 (5 bases). Germline values: CDR1 LNHDA, CDR2 SQIVND (reference sequence). This CDR3 is 13 amino acids long. V was pared by 3 bases and J by 8 bases, with 10 bases between. The CDR3: CASSIGHLEKLFF. CDR3 nucleotide sequence: TGTGCCAGTAGTATCGGACACCTAGAAAAACTGTTTTTT. The whole variable domain, remainder taken from reference TRBV19 and TRBJ1-4, is DGGITQSPKYLFRKEGQNVTLSCEQNLNHDAMYWYRQDPGQGLRLIYYSQIVNDFQKGDIAEGYSVSREKKESFPLTVTSAQKNPTAFYLCASSIGHLEKLFFGSGTQLSVL.

The rearrangement links TRBV5-1 to TRBJ1-1; 10 bases align to TRBD1. Germline V CDR1 and CDR2: SGHRS, YFSETQ. The CDR3 consists of 20 residues. V was pared by 3 bases and J by 1 base, with 18 bases of the junction left unmatched. The CDR3 nucleotides are TGCGCCAGCAGCTCCAACCGGGGGACAGGGGCTGGCTGGGGGAACACTGAAGCTTTCTTT. It encodes CASSSNRGTGAGWGNTEAFF.

V is TRBV11-3 and J is TRBJ2-1; the D is unclear. This CDR3 region has 12 residues. The germline CDR1 and CDR2 sequences are SGHNT and YENEEA. V was cut by 4 bases and J by 6 bases, with 7 bases left in between. The CDR3 nucleotides read TGTGCCAGCAGCTCCTATCTCAATGAGCAGTTCTTC. This gives the protein CASSSYLNEQFF.

The V call is TRBV5-5, the J call TRBJ1-4; 7 bases are a match to TRBD1. Germline V gene sequence: CDR1 SGHKS, CDR2 YYEKEE (reference sequence). The CDR3 extends over 14 amino acids. The V and J ends lost 4 bases and 8 bases, in that order; junction bases with no gene match: 8. The CDR3: CASSPGTASEKLFF. The CDR3 DNA is TGTGCCAGCAGCCCCGGGACAGCTAGCGAAAAACTGTTTTTT.

The chain combines TRBV5-1 with TRBJ2-3, with 9 bases that match TRBD2. This CDR3 is 16 amino acids long. With 9 bases clipped from V and 4 bases from J, the junction kept 15 bases outside the gene matches. The germline CDR1 and CDR2 sequences are SGHRS and YFSETQ. CDR3 protein: CATALGPAGGPDTQYF. The CDR3 nucleotides are TGCGCCACCGCCTTGGGTCCAGCGGGAGGTCCAGATACGCAGTATTTT.

This clone has a single count. The J gene is TRBJ2-1, the V gene TRBV7-9; 9 bases fit TRBD2. Per germline, CDR1 SEHNR and CDR2 FQNEAQ (reference sequence). Losses at the gene ends were 5 bases for V and 12 bases for J; bases not matched to a gene: 17. The CDR3 is made up of 16 amino acids. CDR3 nucleotide sequence: TGTGCCAGCAGCGCGGCAAGACTAGCGGAGGGGAGATGGCAGTTCTTC. Protein product: CASSAARLAEGRWQFF.

This chain connects TRBV7-9 to TRBJ1-4; D call uncertain. This CDR3 spans 14 amino acids. CDR1 and CDR2 from the germline V gene are SEHNR and FQNEAQ (reference sequence). Trimming shortened V by 4 bases and J by 8 bases, and 14 bases separated the two germline ends. The CDR3 sequence is CASSSEARNEKLFF. CDR3 nucleotides: TGTGCCAGCAGCTCAGAGGCTAGAAACGAAAAACTGTTTTTT.

V gene TRBV28 combines with J gene TRBJ1-2; D unclear. Germline CDR1 is MDHEN and CDR2 is SYDVKM. The CDR3 is made up of 13 amino acids. V was pared by 3 bases and J by 5 bases, with 10 bases between. This CDR3 reads CASSLRLAYGYTF. CDR3 in DNA: TGTGCCAGCAGTTTGAGGTTAGCTTATGGCTACACCTTC.

The chain joins TRBV28 to TRBJ1-2, with 10 positions matching TRBD1. The CDR3 runs 17 residues. Germline loops: CDR1 MDHEN, CDR2 SYDVKM. The trim removed 4 bases at V and 0 bases at J, leaving 8 bases unmatched. As DNA, the CDR3 is TGTGCCAGCAGTTCGGGACAGGGGATCATAGCTAACTATGGCTACACCTTC. This gives the protein CASSSGQGIIANYGYTF.

CDR3 in amino acids: CASSIFPSGAYTQYF. The CDR3 DNA reads TGTGCCAGTAGTATCTTCCCTAGCGGGGCGTATACGCAGTATTTT. The rearrangement joins TRBV19 to TRBJ2-3, with 9 bases aligning to TRBD2. The trim removed 3 bases at V and 7 bases at J, leaving 8 bases unmatched. The CDR3 has 15 residues. Germline CDR1 LNHDA, CDR2 SQIVND (reference sequence).

The chain couples TRBV27 to TRBJ1-5; TRBD1 agrees at 7 bases. Trimming took 2 bases from V and 5 from J; bases not matched to a gene: 3. This CDR3 region has 14 residues. Germline V lookup: CDR1 MNHEY, CDR2 SMNVEV (reference sequence). This CDR3 is CASSLRGGDQPQHF. The CDR3 DNA follows: TGTGCCAGCAGTTTAAGAGGGGGCGATCAGCCCCAGCATTTT.

The chain is built from TRBV29-1 and TRBJ2-1; D unresolved. Germline V gene sequence: CDR1 SQVTM, CDR2 ANQGSEA. Trimming removed 5 bases at V and 7 bases at J, with 18 bases between. The CDR3 has 14 amino acids. CDR3 region: CSVHRVLLRNEQFF. As DNA, the CDR3 is TGCAGCGTTCATCGGGTTCTTCTTAGGAATGAGCAGTTCTTC.

The chain links TRBV7-3 to TRBJ2-6; the D gene is possibly TRBD1 (6 bases). The CDR3 covers 16 residues. From germline, CDR1 is SGHTA and CDR2 FQGTGA. V shed 2 bases and J shed 5 bases, with 13 bases lying between them. The chain's CDR3 is CASSLGDTLWANVLTF. DNA for the CDR3: TGTGCCAGCAGCTTAGGGGACACCCTCTGGGCCAACGTCCTGACTTTC.

V is TRBV4-1 and J is TRBJ2-1; D gene unclear. The germline gives CDR1 MGHRA, CDR2 YSYEKL. CDR3 length: 15 amino acids. V gave up 0 bases and J gave up 4 bases, with 10 bases separating them. CDR3 protein: CASSQDQQPYNEQFF. The CDR3 DNA is TGCGCCAGCAGCCAAGATCAACAGCCTTACAATGAGCAGTTCTTC.

This chain connects TRBV6-5 to TRBJ2-1; 10 bases agree with TRBD1. The CDR3 totals 16 residues. Trimming removed 0 bases from V and 3 bases from J; junction bases left unmatched: 2. Germline CDR1 reads MNHEY; CDR2 reads SVGAGI. CDR3 DNA sequence: TGTGCCAGCAGTTACTCGGGGACAGGGGTCTACAATGAGCAGTTCTTC. Amino acids: CASSYSGTGVYNEQFF.

CDR3 sequence reads: CASSFNSDTQYF. The CDR3 DNA is TGTGCCAGCAGCTTCAATTCCGATACGCAGTATTTT. The chain links TRBV7-2 to TRBJ2-3; no firm D call. Trimming left V 3 bases short and J 6 bases short, with 7 bases between. Germline CDR1 is SGHTA and CDR2 is FQGNSA. This CDR3 has 12 amino acids.

There are a few counts of this clone. This rearrangement joins TRBV7-6 to TRBJ2-2; possibly TRBD2 for D (6 bases). This CDR3 has 14 residues. V lost 8 bases, J lost 1 base, and 11 bases lay in between. Germline values: CDR1 SGHVS, CDR2 FNYEAQ. The CDR3 is CASFKGLNTGELFF. CDR3 bases: TGTGCCAGCTTTAAGGGACTGAACACCGGGGAGCTGTTTTTT.

The chain couples TRBV4-2 to TRBJ2-5, with 10 bases aligning to TRBD2. V lost 0 bases, J lost 5 bases, and 6 bases stayed unmatched. Germline assignment: CDR1 LGHNA and CDR2 YNFKEQ. The CDR3 consists of 16 residues. The CDR3 reads CASSQEATSGAETQYF. The CDR3 DNA sequence: TGTGCCAGCAGCCAAGAAGCCACTAGCGGGGCTGAGACCCAGTACTTC.